This TCR beta chain derives from a study of radiotherapy plus CTLA-4 blockade in lung cancer. Study background: Objective responses arose in over 15% of patients, and 31% experienced disease control. Study-wide results and caveats: After treatment with radiotherapy plus ipilimumab, TCR clones that came from the tumor expanded in blood.

Measured with immunoSEQ multiplex PCR; TCRdb has only the in-frame clones, and not every one. This sample has around 90,000 clones, with around 86% found just once. V dropped 4 bases and J dropped 6; count of bases not matched to a gene: 7. The V gene's germline CDR1 is MNHEY and CDR2 SVGAGI. The CDR3 extends over 15 amino acids. Of note for this clone: The antigen remains unidentified.

The material sequenced was peripheral blood, taken from a patient treated with radiotherapy plus ipilimumab. The receptor was derived from a human donor with non-small cell lung cancer that progressed on radiotherapy plus ipilimumab. This chain connects TRBV6-5 to TRBJ2-7; TRBD2 aligns across 12 bases. For the CDR3, the DNA is TGTGCCAGCAGTTCCAAGACTAGCGGGAGTAGCGAGCAGTACTTC. Its translation: CASSSKTSGSSEQYF.